The T cell receptor beta chain described here comes from a study of beta chain features in type 1 diabetes. This CDR3 has 12 residues. The V gene's germline CDR1 is MNHEY and CDR2 SMNVEV (reference sequence). Deletions cut 6 bases from V and 2 bases from J, with 8 bases between. cDNA synthesis used the whole RNA isolate, giving expressed TCRB sequences. Measured with immunoSEQ multiplex PCR; TCRdb has only the in-frame clones, and not every one. The sample gives around 500,000 clones, roughly 11% of which show up once; roughly 0.046% is in the top ten. A few counts support this clone. The clonotype was recovered from a woman under 30 in good health. The sample taken for sequencing was naive CD4+ T cells from blood. The chain employs TRBV27 and TRBJ2-7; D is undetermined. In DNA form, the CDR3 reads TGTGCCAGCAGAAAAGAACCCTACGAGCAGTACTTC. Encoded protein: CASRKEPYEQYF.